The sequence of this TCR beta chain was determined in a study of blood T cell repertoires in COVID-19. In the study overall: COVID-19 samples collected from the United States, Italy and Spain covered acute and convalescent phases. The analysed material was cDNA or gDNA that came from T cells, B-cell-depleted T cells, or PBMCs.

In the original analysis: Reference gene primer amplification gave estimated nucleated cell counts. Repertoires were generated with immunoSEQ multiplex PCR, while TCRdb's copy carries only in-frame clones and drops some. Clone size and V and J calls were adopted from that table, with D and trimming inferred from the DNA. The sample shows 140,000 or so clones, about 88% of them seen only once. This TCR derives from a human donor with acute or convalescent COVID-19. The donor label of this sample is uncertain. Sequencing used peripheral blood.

CDR3 DNA: TGTGCCAGCAGGACTCAAACAAGACAGGGCGAGGATAGCAATCAGCCCCAGCATTTT. It is translated as CASRTQTRQGEDSNQPQHF. The gene calls are TRBV21-1 and TRBJ1-5; the table calls TRBD1, which could not be checked here. TRBV21-1 is listed as a pseudogene. The CDR3 covers 19 residues.